The 15 T cell receptor beta chains listed next were all sequenced from one sample in a study of blood T cell repertoires in COVID-19. The method was immunoSEQ multiplex PCR; TCRdb's version includes in-frame clones alone and lacks a portion of them. The sample yields over 90,000 clones, 70% to 90% seen once. The sample taken for sequencing was peripheral blood. The receptors were gathered from a man aged 45-65 years in a cohort sampled during active COVID-19.

The CDR3 sequence: CASSPRRWTAREANEKLFF. The CDR3 DNA reads TGTGCCAGCAGTCCCCGAAGATGGACAGCCCGAGAGGCTAATGAAAAACTGTTTTTT. The rearrangement uses TRBV28 and TRBJ1-4, with D perhaps matching TRBD1 (6 bases). Germline loops: CDR1 MDHEN, CDR2 SYDVKM. Trimming removed 5 bases at V and 3 bases at J, with 25 bases between. The CDR3 consists of 19 residues.

The chain is built from TRBV19 and TRBJ1-2; perhaps TRBD1 as D (5 bases). The germline gives CDR1 LNHDA, CDR2 SQIVND (reference sequence). V lost 7 bases, J lost 4 bases, and 22 bases lay in between. The CDR3 extends over 16 amino acids. The CDR3 DNA is TGTGCCAGTAAAGCAAGCCCAGCCGGGGGTTCCTATGGCTACACCTTC. This codes for CASKASPAGGSYGYTF.

The chain carries TRBV9 and TRBJ1-4; the D gene is possibly TRBD1 (6 bases). Germline values: CDR1 SGDLS, CDR2 YYNGEE. V shed 0 bases and J shed 7 bases, with 13 bases lying between them. This CDR3 region has 15 residues. The CDR3 protein is CASSVDWGGGEKLFF. The CDR3 nucleotides read TGTGCCAGCAGCGTAGACTGGGGGGGCGGTGAAAAACTGTTTTTT.

V usage is TRBV4-2 and J usage is TRBJ2-1, with 12 bases fitting TRBD2. Germline CDR1 LGHNA, CDR2 YNFKEQ. The CDR3 sequence is 16 residues long. With 1 base clipped from V and 4 bases from J, the junction kept 2 bases outside the gene matches. In DNA form, the CDR3 reads TGTGCCAGCAGCCAAGCTCTAGCGGGGGGGTACAATGAGCAGTTCTTC. This translates into CASSQALAGGYNEQFF.

This clone was counted a few times. The chain employs TRBV6-6 and TRBJ1-3; D gene uncertain. Trimming stripped 2 bases from V and 0 bases from J, with 5 bases between. CDR3 length equals 14 residues. Germline values: CDR1 MNHNY, CDR2 SVGAGI (reference sequence). The CDR3: CASSYGSSGNTIYF. The CDR3 DNA reads as TGTGCCAGCAGTTACGGGAGCTCTGGAAACACCATATATTTT.

The chain joins TRBV19 to TRBJ1-2; 9 positions agree with TRBD1. CDR1 LNHDA and CDR2 SQIVND come from the germline V gene (reference sequence). The CDR3 runs 15 residues. Trimming cost V 8 bases and J 8 bases; bases outside gene matches: 15. The CDR3 protein is CASSYTGTGMRGYTF. CDR3 DNA sequence: TGTGCCAGTTCATACACCGGGACAGGGATGCGGGGCTACACCTTC.

The chain combines TRBV18 with TRBJ2-5; tentative D call: TRBD2 (5 bases). CDR1 and CDR2 from the germline V gene are KGHSH and LQKENI. The CDR3 has 14 residues. The germline V and J ends were trimmed by 6 bases and 2 bases, with 13 bases remaining between them. The CDR3 region is CASSQGRGQETQYF. The CDR3 bases are TGTGCCAGCTCCCAAGGACGGGGACAAGAGACCCAGTACTTC.

J is TRBJ2-1 and V is TRBV7-3; 8 positions agree with TRBD1. The J segment lost 0 bases and the V segment lost 4 bases, leaving 2 bases of the junction unmatched. Germline V gives CDR1 SGHTA, CDR2 FQGTGA. This CDR3 comprises 15 residues. The CDR3 sequence: CASSSTGGSYNEQFF. The CDR3 nucleotides read TGTGCCAGCAGCTCAACAGGGGGCTCCTACAATGAGCAGTTCTTC.

This rearrangement joins TRBV6-6 to TRBJ1-6; TRBD1 matches at 9 bases. The trim removed 6 bases at V and 6 bases at J, leaving 0 bases unmatched. Germline V gene sequence: CDR1 MNHNY, CDR2 SVGAGI (reference sequence). This CDR3 spans 13 amino acids. CDR3 protein: CASRDRGNSPLHF. In DNA form, the CDR3 reads TGTGCCAGCAGGGACAGGGGTAATTCACCCCTCCACTTT.

The rearrangement joins TRBV25-1 to TRBJ1-2; 8 bases map to TRBD1. The junction had 0 bases not matched to a gene; V was cut back by 2 bases and J by 1 base. CDR3 size: 14 residues. Germline V gene lookup returns CDR1 MGHDK and CDR2 SYGVNS. The CDR3 bases are TGTGCCAGCAGTGAAGGACAGGGTAACTATGGCTACACCTTC. This codes for CASSEGQGNYGYTF.

The rearrangement links TRBV4-2 to TRBJ2-3; 8 bases map to TRBD2. The germline gives CDR1 LGHNA, CDR2 YNFKEQ. After removal of 1 base from V and 6 bases from J, the junction contained 12 bases not matched to a gene. The CDR3 runs 17 residues. The CDR3 region has the DNA TGTGCCAGCAGCCAAGCCCCCTCTGGCGGGGGGCAGGATACGCAGTATTTT. It translates to CASSQAPSGGGQDTQYF.

The chain links TRBV19 to TRBJ1-1; 9 nucleotides match TRBD1. Germline values: CDR1 LNHDA, CDR2 SQIVND (reference sequence). Trimming at V came to 0 bases and at J to 6 bases, leaving 5 bases not matched to a gene. The CDR3 extends over 15 amino acids. The DNA for the CDR3 is TGTGCCAGTAGTATAGATGGACAGGGGCTCGCTGAAGCTTTCTTT. This codes for CASSIDGQGLAEAFF.

This clone came up once. The genes are TRBV20-1 and TRBJ2-2; 11 bases map to TRBD1. Trimming cost V 3 bases and J 4 bases; bases outside gene matches: 13. Germline-derived CDR1 and CDR2 are DFQATT and SNEGSKA (reference sequence). The CDR3 length is 18 residues. The chain's CDR3 is CSASRTGGEDVATGELFF. DNA for the CDR3: TGCAGTGCTAGTCGGACAGGGGGCGAGGATGTGGCCACCGGGGAGCTGTTTTTT.

The V call is TRBV28, the J call TRBJ2-3, with D possibly being TRBD2 (5 bases). The germline CDR1 and CDR2 sequences are MDHEN and SYDVKM. The CDR3 totals 14 residues. V was clipped by 5 bases and J by 7 bases, with 16 bases between them. The DNA for the CDR3 is TGTGCCAGCAGTCCTCCTAGACCGACTAATACGCAGTATTTT. Its translation: CASSPPRPTNTQYF.

The chain links TRBV7-3 to TRBJ2-1; 11 bases agree with TRBD1. V shed 5 bases, J shed 9 bases, and the junction held 9 bases outside the gene matches. The CDR3 runs to 15 residues. Germline CDR1 is SGHTA and CDR2 is FQGTGA. This CDR3 reads CASSAGQGAISEQFF. The CDR3 DNA reads TGTGCCAGCAGCGCCGGACAGGGGGCTATCTCTGAGCAGTTCTTC.